The next 14 T cell receptor beta chains were all read from a single sample in a study of human T cells and chemical hapten exposure. Unfractionated whole blood served as the source for total RNA extraction. TCRdb analysed the 5' RACE reads with MiXCR anew, one entry per CDR3 protein. Of approximately 80,000 distinct CDR3 sequences detected, about 16% appear once; the ten largest clones hold 6.8%. These receptors were collected from a female donor in good health.

This clonotype was counted only a few times. The chain carries TRBV5-1 and TRBJ1-4; tentative D call: TRBD1 (5 bases). The V gene lost 5 bases and the J gene lost 5 bases, with 10 bases spanning the gap. Germline loops: CDR1 SGHRS, CDR2 YFSETQ. The CDR3 contains 13 residues. Here the CDR3 DNA reads TGCGCCAGCAGGATTGGGGGGAATGAAAAACTGTTTTTT. This gives the protein CASRIGGNEKLFF.

This clonotype has at least ten counts. The CDR3 region has the DNA TGTGCCAGCAGCCTCAGGGGCGAGTATAGCAATCAGCCCCAGCATTTT. Translated, it gives CASSLRGEYSNQPQHF. The rearrangement uses TRBV6-6 and TRBJ1-5; perhaps TRBD1 as D (6 bases). The CDR3 is 16 amino acids. V lost 6 bases and J 0 bases, leaving 15 bases between the germline ends. Germline loops: CDR1 MNHNY, CDR2 SVGAGI (reference sequence).

The chain has TRBV5-1 and TRBJ1-2; 7 bases fit TRBD1. J was trimmed by 2 bases and V by 4 bases; bases with no gene match: 5. The CDR3 is made up of 14 amino acids. CDR1 and CDR2 (germline): SGHRS, YFSETQ. The CDR3 DNA sequence: TGCGCCAGCAGCCTTGGGACAGCGAACTATGGCTACACCTTC. Translating it yields CASSLGTANYGYTF.

This sequence joins TRBV7-2 and TRBJ2-1, with TRBD2 identical over 10 bases. Germline CDR1 and CDR2: SGHTA and FQGNSA. This CDR3 is 15 amino acids long. Trimming at V came to 8 bases and at J to 10 bases, leaving 14 bases not matched to a gene. The DNA of the CDR3 is TGTGCCAGCGCCCACGGGACTAGCGTTTTCGAGGAGCAGTTCTTC. Amino acids: CASAHGTSVFEEQFF.

This clonotype was picked up many times. The V and J genes are TRBV27 and TRBJ1-1, with unresolved D. The V and J ends lost 1 base and 4 bases respectively, with 13 bases between them. CDR3 size: 15 residues. Germline-derived CDR1 and CDR2 are MNHEY and SMNVEV (reference sequence). This chain's CDR3 is CASSLLAGVATEAFF. CDR3 in DNA: TGTGCCAGCAGTTTATTAGCAGGAGTAGCCACTGAAGCTTTCTTT.

The chain joins TRBV13 to TRBJ2-1; 10 bases are shared with TRBD2. The V gene end was trimmed by 2 bases and the J gene end by 4 bases; junction bases not matched to a gene: 5. Germline CDR1 PRHDT, CDR2 FYEKMQ (reference sequence). The CDR3 totals 16 residues. CDR3 sequence (DNA): TGTGCCAGCAGCTTATTGCCTAGCGGGAGTTACAATGAGCAGTTCTTC. Protein product: CASSLLPSGSYNEQFF.

This clonotype was detected many times. This chain joins TRBV18 and TRBJ1-1; TRBD1 is a possible D gene (5 bases). V was shortened by 0 bases and J by 5 bases, with 13 bases between the two germline ends. CDR1 and CDR2 (germline): KGHSH, LQKENI. This CDR3 spans 15 amino acids. CDR3 in DNA: TGTGCCAGCTCACCACCAGGGAAACAGGTAACTGAAGCTTTCTTT. Residues: CASSPPGKQVTEAFF.

This clonotype was seen many times. The V gene is TRBV20-1, the J gene TRBJ1-6; 8 bases line up with TRBD1. CDR1 is DFQATT and CDR2 is SNEGSKA in the germline V gene (reference sequence). The CDR3 length is 13 residues. J was trimmed by 9 bases and V by 5 bases; bases with no gene match: 6. This CDR3 is CSARIDRGSPLHF. CDR3 nucleotides: TGCAGTGCTCGTATAGACAGGGGTTCACCCCTCCACTTT.

This rearrangement joins TRBV5-1 to TRBJ1-4, with a weak D call TRBD1 (5 bases). This CDR3 region has 18 residues. Looked up from germline, CDR1 is SGHRS and CDR2 is YFSETQ. V lost 0 bases and J 8 bases, leaving 23 bases between the germline ends. The CDR3 region has the DNA TGCGCCAGCAGCTTGGATATCGGGGCCGCTGGCGGGGCAGAAAAACTGTTTTTT. Residues: CASSLDIGAAGGAEKLFF.

The table lists this clonotype with a few counts. V gene TRBV5-1 combines with J gene TRBJ1-1; 8 bases match TRBD1. Trimming took 5 bases from V and 4 from J; bases not matched to a gene: 7. Germline values: CDR1 SGHRS, CDR2 YFSETQ. The CDR3 runs 14 residues. CDR3 in DNA: TGCGCCAGCAGTAACGGACAGGGTTTCACTGAAGCTTTCTTT. Translated, it gives CASSNGQGFTEAFF.

V gene TRBV19 combines with J gene TRBJ2-2; a possible D gene is TRBD1 (6 bases). The CDR3 has 15 amino acids. V was shortened by 5 bases and J by 8 bases, with 18 bases between the two germline ends. Germline CDR1 and CDR2: LNHDA and SQIVND (reference sequence). CDR3 bases: TGTGCCAGTAGTTTCCAACTAACAGGGCTGGGGGAGCTGTTTTTT. Its protein is CASSFQLTGLGELFF.

This clonotype has just a few counts. The chain combines TRBV12-3 or TRBV12-4 with TRBJ1-3; a possible D gene is TRBD1 (6 bases). This CDR3 has 15 amino acids. Trimming shortened V by 6 bases and J by 0 bases, and 12 bases separated the two germline ends. DNA of the CDR3: TGTGCCAGCAGAGAGCAGGGGATCTCTGGAAACACCATATATTTT. As protein: CASREQGISGNTIYF.

This clonotype showed up just a few times. J is TRBJ2-1 and V is TRBV7-8, with D unresolved. From germline, CDR1 is SGHVS and CDR2 FQNEAQ. The V gene lost 0 bases and the J gene lost 1 base, with 7 bases spanning the gap. The CDR3 is 15 amino acids. In DNA form, the CDR3 reads TGTGCCAGCAGCTTAGCCAGAAATTCCTACAATGAGCAGTTCTTC. This sequence encodes CASSLARNSYNEQFF.

This clonotype has more than one count but fewer than ten. The V and J genes are TRBV29-1 and TRBJ1-1; D gene uncertain. The CDR3 runs 13 residues. Trimming cost V 5 bases and J 0 bases, with 10 bases left between them. Germline V gene lookup returns CDR1 SQVTM and CDR2 ANQGSEA. The CDR3 DNA reads as TGCAGCGTTTGGTTAGGTATGAACACTGAAGCTTTCTTT. This gives the protein CSVWLGMNTEAFF.